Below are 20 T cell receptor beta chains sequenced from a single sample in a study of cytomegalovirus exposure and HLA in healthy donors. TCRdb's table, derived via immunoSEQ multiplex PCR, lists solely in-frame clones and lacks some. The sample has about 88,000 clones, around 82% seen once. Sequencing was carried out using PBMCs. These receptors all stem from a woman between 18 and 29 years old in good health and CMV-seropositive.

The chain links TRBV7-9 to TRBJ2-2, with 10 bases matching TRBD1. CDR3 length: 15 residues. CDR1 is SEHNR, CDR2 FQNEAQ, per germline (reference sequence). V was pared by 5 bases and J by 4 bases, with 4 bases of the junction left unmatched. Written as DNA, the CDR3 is TGTGCCAGCAGCACGGGACAGGGGAGCACCGGGGAGCTGTTTTTT. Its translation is CASSTGQGSTGELFF.

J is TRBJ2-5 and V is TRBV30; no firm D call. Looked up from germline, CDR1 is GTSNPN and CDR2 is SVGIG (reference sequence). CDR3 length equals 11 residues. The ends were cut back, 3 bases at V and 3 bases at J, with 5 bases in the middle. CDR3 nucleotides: TGTGCCTGGAGCCCTAAAGAGACCCAGTACTTC. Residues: CAWSPKETQYF.

The CDR3 DNA reads TGTGCCAGCAGCCCATGGACAGCAGGGGACACTGAAGCTTTCTTT. Translating gives CASSPWTAGDTEAFF. The chain is built from TRBV9 and TRBJ1-1; perhaps TRBD1 as D (6 bases). CDR1 SGDLS and CDR2 YYNGEE come from the germline V gene. With 4 bases removed from V and 3 bases from J, the gap between germline ends came to 16 bases. The length of the CDR3 is 15 residues.

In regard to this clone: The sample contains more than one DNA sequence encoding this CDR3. The CDR3 nucleotides are TGTGCCAGCAGCGTAGGAGACAGGGGTTACGAGCAGTACTTC. Translation: CASSVGDRGYEQYF. The chain links TRBV9 to TRBJ2-7; 8 bases map to TRBD1. The CDR3 extends over 14 amino acids. CDR1 is SGDLS and CDR2 is YYNGEE in the germline V gene. Losses at the gene ends were 0 bases for V and 4 bases for J; bases not matched to a gene: 3.

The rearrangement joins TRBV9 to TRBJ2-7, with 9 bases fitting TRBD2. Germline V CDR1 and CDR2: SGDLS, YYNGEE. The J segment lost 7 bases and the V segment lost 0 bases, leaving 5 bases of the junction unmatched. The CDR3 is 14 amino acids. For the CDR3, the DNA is TGTGCCAGCAGCGTAGGCGGGGGGGCTAAGGAGCAGTACTTC. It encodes CASSVGGGAKEQYF.

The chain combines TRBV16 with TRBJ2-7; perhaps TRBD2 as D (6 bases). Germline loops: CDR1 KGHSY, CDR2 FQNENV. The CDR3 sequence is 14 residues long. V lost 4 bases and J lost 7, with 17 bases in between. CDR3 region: CASSLKRLAGEQYF. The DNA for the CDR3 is TGTGCCAGCAGCCTGAAACGGTTGGCGGGGGAGCAGTACTTC.

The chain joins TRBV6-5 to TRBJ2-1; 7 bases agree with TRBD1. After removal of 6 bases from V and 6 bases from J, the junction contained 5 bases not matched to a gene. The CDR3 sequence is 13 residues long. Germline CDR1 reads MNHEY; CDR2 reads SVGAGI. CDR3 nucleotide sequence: TGTGCCAGCAGCCCGGACAGGACCAATGAGCAGTTCTTC. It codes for CASSPDRTNEQFF.

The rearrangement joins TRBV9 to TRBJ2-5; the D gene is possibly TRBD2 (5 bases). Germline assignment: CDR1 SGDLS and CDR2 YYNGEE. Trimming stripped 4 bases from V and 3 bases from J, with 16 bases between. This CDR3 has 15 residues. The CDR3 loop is CASSTSGLYEETQYF. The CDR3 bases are TGTGCCAGCAGCACGAGTGGACTCTATGAAGAGACCCAGTACTTC.

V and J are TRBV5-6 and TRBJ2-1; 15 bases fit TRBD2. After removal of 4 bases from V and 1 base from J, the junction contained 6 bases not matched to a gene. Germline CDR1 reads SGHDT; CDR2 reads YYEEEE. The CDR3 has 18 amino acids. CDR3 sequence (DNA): TGTGCCAGCAGCCGACGGACTAGCGGGGGGGTTTCCTACAATGAGCAGTTCTTC. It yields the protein CASSRRTSGGVSYNEQFF.

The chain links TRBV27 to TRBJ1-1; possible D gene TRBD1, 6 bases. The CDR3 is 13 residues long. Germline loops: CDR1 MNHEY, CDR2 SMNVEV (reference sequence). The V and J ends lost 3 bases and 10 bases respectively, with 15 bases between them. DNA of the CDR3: TGTGCCAGCAGTTTCTTAGGGGGGGCTGCAGCTTTCTTT. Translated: CASSFLGGAAAFF.

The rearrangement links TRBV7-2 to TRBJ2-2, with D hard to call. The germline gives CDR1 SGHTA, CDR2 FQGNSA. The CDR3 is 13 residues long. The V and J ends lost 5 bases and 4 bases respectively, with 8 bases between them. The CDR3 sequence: CASSPLRTGELFF. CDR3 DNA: TGTGCCAGCAGCCCTCTTCGCACCGGGGAGCTGTTTTTT. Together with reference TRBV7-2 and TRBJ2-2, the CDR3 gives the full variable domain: GAGVSQSPSNKVTEKGKDVELRCDPISGHTALYWYRQSLGQGLEFLIYFQGNSAPDKSGLPSDRFSAERTGGSVSTLTIQRTQQEDSAVYLCASSPLRTGELFFGEGSRLTVL.

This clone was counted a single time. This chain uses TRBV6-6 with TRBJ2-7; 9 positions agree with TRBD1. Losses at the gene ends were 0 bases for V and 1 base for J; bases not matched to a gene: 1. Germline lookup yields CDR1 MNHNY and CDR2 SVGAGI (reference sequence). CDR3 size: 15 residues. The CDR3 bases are TGTGCCAGCAGTTACTCCGGACAGGGGTCCTACGAGCAGTACTTC. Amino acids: CASSYSGQGSYEQYF.

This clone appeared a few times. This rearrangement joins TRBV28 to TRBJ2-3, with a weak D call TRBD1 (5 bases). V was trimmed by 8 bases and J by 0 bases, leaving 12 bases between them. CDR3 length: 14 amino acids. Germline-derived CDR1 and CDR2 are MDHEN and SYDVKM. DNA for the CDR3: TGTGCCAGCGGGCGTAGGGGTAGCACAGATACGCAGTATTTT. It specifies CASGRRGSTDTQYF.

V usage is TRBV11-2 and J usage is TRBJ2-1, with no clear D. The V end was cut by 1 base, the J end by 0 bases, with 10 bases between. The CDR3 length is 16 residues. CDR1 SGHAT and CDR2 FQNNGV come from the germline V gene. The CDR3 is CASSLGQASSYNEQFF. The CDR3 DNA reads TGTGCCAGCAGCTTAGGGCAGGCGAGCTCCTACAATGAGCAGTTCTTC.

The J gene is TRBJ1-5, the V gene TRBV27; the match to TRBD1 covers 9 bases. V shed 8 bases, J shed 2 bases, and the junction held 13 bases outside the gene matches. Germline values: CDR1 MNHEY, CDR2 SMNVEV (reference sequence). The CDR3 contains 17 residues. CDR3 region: CASGGTGISRGNQPQHF. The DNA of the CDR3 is TGTGCCAGCGGTGGGACAGGGATATCGAGGGGCAATCAGCCCCAGCATTTT.

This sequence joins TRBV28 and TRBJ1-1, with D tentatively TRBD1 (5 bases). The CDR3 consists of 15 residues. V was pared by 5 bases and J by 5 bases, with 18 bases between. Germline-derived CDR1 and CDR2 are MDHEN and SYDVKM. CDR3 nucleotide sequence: TGTGCCAGCAGTCCCCCCGCCGGTCGGGGGACTGAAGCTTTCTTT. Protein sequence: CASSPPAGRGTEAFF.

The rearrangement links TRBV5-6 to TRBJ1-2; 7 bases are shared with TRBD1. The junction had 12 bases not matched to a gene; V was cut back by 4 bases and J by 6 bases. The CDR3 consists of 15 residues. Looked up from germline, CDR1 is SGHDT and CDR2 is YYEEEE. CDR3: CASSPVEEGANGYTF. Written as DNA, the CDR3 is TGTGCCAGCAGCCCTGTAGAAGAGGGGGCAAATGGCTACACCTTC.

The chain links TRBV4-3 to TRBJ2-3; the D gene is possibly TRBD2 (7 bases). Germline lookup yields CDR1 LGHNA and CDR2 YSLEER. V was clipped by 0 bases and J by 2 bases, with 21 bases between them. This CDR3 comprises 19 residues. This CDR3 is CASSQERWGRGSLTDTQYF. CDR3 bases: TGCGCCAGCAGCCAAGAACGATGGGGGCGGGGGTCACTCACAGATACGCAGTATTTT.

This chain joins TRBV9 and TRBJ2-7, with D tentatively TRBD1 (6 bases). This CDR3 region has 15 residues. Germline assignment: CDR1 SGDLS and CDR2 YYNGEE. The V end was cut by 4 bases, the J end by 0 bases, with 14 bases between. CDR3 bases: TGTGCCAGCAGCCGCCGGGACACCCCCTCCTACGAGCAGTACTTC. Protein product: CASSRRDTPSYEQYF. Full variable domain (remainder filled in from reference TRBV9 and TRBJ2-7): DSGVTQTPKHLITATGQRVTLRCSPRSGDLSVYWYQQSLDQGLQFLIQYYNGEERAKGNILERFSAQQFPDLHSELNLSSLELGDSALYFCASSRRDTPSYEQYFGPGTRLTVT.

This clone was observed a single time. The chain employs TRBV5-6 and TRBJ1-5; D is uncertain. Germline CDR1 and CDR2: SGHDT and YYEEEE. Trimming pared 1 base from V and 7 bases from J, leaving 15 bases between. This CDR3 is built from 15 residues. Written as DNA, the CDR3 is TGTGCCAGCAGCTTGAGAATTCTGGGGAGACAGCCCCAGCATTTT. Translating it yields CASSLRILGRQPQHF.